This T cell receptor beta chain was captured in a study of monozygotic twins with inflammatory bowel disease. From its re-call of the 5' RACE reads, TCRdb lists each CDR3 protein once, without DNA. The sample totals just over 300,000 distinct CDR3 sequences. Unfractionated whole blood yielded total RNA, and T cells were not sorted. The TCR sequence derives from a human donor with ulcerative colitis or Crohn's disease, or a healthy co-twin of an affected twin (not recorded which). The sample comprised blood.

The CDR3 here is CASSPGFWDEQYF. The chain combines TRBV7-8 with TRBJ2-7. This CDR3 has 13 residues. CDR1 and CDR2 (germline): SGHVS, FQNEAQ.